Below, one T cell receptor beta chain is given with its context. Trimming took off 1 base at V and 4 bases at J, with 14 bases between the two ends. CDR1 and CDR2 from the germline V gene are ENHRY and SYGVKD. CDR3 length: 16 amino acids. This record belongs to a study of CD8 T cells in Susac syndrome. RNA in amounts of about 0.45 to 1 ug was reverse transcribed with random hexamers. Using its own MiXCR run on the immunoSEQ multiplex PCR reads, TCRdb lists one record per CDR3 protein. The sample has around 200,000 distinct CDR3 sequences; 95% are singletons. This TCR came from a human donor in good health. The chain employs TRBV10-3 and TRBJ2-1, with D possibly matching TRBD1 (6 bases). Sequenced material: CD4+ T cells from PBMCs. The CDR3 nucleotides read TGTGCCATCAGTGAGTTCGGGGACACAGTATACAATGAGCAGTTCTTC. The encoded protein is CAISEFGDTVYNEQFF.